The rows below give T cell receptor beta chains drawn from one sample of a study of T-cell reconstitution after alpha-beta-depleted transplantation in children. Using its own MiXCR run on the PCR reads, TCRdb lists one record per CDR3 protein. The sample holds about 610,000 distinct CDR3 sequences; 10% are singletons and the top ten take about 4%. Sample: PBMCs from the stem cell graft donor, taken from the stem cell graft. The receptors stem from a human donor who donated a stem cell graft to a child with acute myeloid leukemia. Each CDR3 is given with its conserved first and last residue. A D gene is named only where the DNA matches it firmly. The listing skips clone size in some rows; elsewhere it reads once, few, many or a size class.

j_call v_call d_call clone_size cdr3_aa cdr3_nt
TRBJ2-3 TRBV29-1 TRBD1 few CSVIQGDEGTDTQYF TGCAGCGTTATACAGGGGGATGAGGGCACAGATACGCAGTATTTT
TRBJ2-1 TRBV7-3 TRBD2 once CACCLGRTGRGNEQFF TGTGCCTGCTGCTTAGGAAGGACCGGGAGGGGGAATGAGCAGTTCTTC
TRBJ2-5 TRBV18 - many CASSPASQETQYF TGTGCCAGCTCACCTGCATCACAAGAGACCCAGTACTTC
TRBJ1-1 TRBV20-1 - - CSASPYGGTEAFF TGCAGTGCTAGTCCCTATGGGGGTACTGAAGCTTTCTTT
TRBJ1-6 TRBV7-2 - - CASSLKQGMTVPLHF TGTGCCAGCAGCCTTAAACAGGGAATGACTGTACCCCTCCACTTT
TRBJ1-1 TRBV10-3 - - CAIGVVDTEAFF TGTGCCATCGGGGTTGTTGACACTGAAGCTTTCTTT
TRBJ1-6 TRBV20-1 - few CSLKGPTYNSPLHF TGCAGCCTTAAGGGGCCCACTTATAATTCACCCCTCCACTTT
TRBJ2-5 TRBV7-2 - many CASSPPPLGETQYF TGTGCCAGCAGCCCGCCCCCACTCGGAGAGACCCAGTACTTC
TRBJ2-1 TRBV27 - few CASSSPAGDNEQFF TGTGCCAGCAGTTCCCCAGCAGGGGACAATGAGCAGTTCTTC
TRBJ2-3 TRBV20-1 - few CSARTNTDTQYF TGCAGTGCCCGGACTAACACAGATACGCAGTATTTT
TRBJ2-4 TRBV6-2/TRBV6-3 TRBD2 - CASSYSSSGSELWSDIQYF TGTGCCAGCAGTTACTCATCTAGCGGGAGTGAGTTGTGGTCCGACATTCAGTACTTC
TRBJ1-2 TRBV12-3/TRBV12-4 - many CASRDEISGYTF TGTGCCAGCCGTGATGAGATAAGTGGCTACACCTTC
TRBJ2-1 TRBV20-1 TRBD2 many CSARVAGGDEQFF TGCAGTGCTAGAGTAGCGGGAGGGGATGAGCAGTTCTTC